This T cell receptor beta chain was sequenced for a study of blood T cell repertoires in COVID-19. This CDR3 has 20 amino acids. The trim removed 0 bases at V and 3 bases at J, leaving 20 bases unmatched. Germline V gene data show CDR1 as SGHRS and CDR2 as YFSETQ. Original processing methods: Estimates of nucleated cell counts were drawn from the amplification of reference gene primers. The repertoire was sequenced with immunoSEQ multiplex PCR; TCRdb's copy has only in-frame clones and lacks some. V and J calls plus clone size are reproduced from that table; the DNA served to infer D and trimming. The data contain around 170,000 clones, roughly 82% of them singletons.

The source of this sequence is a woman aged 30 to 39 who had recovered from COVID-19. Sequenced input: PBMCs or T cells enriched from blood (not recorded which). The rearrangement links TRBV5-1 to TRBJ1-1, with 7 bases lining up with TRBD1. The chain's CDR3 is CASSLGSRGMELGWYTEAFF. Here the CDR3 DNA reads TGCGCCAGCAGCTTGGGGTCCAGGGGGATGGAACTGGGATGGTACACTGAAGCTTTCTTT.